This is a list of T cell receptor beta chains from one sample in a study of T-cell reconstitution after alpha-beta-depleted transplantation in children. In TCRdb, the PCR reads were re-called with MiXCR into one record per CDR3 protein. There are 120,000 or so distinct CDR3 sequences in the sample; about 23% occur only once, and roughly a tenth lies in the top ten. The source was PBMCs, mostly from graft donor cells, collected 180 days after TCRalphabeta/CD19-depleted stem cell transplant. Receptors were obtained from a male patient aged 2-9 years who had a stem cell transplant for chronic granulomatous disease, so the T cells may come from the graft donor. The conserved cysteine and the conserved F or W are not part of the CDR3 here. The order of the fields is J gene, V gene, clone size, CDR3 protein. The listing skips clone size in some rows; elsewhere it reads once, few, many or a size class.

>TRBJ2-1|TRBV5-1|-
ASSLGFDEQF
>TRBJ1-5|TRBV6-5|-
ASRKDRVDQPQH
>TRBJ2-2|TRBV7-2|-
ASSNWVGGVTGELF
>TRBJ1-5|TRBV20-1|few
SASGVGRDNQPQH
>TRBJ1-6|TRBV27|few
ASSRNNSPLH
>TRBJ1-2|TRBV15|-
ATSRPNRAPYGYT
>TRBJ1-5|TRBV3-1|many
ASSHHSNQPQH
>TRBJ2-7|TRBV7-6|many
ASSLGGRGGTYEQY
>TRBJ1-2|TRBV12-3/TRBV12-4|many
ASSFDRGNYGYT
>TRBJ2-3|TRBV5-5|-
ASSYPANTDTQY
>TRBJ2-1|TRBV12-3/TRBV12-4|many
ASSHSGSSYNEQF